This T cell receptor beta chain was captured in a study of blood T cell repertoires in COVID-19. Study as a whole: Acute and convalescent COVID-19 samples came from the United States, Italy and Spain. Nucleic acid was either cDNA or gDNA, and it came from T cells, B-cell-depleted T cells, or PBMCs.

Germline V lookup: CDR1 GTSNPN, CDR2 SVGIG (reference sequence). CDR3 length: 13 amino acids. Trimming cost V 2 bases and J 4 bases, with 9 bases left between them. In the study's own analysis: For nucleated cells, counts were estimated from reference gene primer amplification. Sequenced by immunoSEQ multiplex PCR; TCRdb stores in-frame clones only, minus some. That table furnishes V, J and clone size, whereas the DNA furnished D and trimming. The sample records 160,000 or so clones, 75% to 90% being singletons. This chain connects TRBV30 to TRBJ1-5; no clear D gene. The sample comprised peripheral blood. The TCR comes from a woman aged 40 to 49 with acute or convalescent COVID-19. The CDR3 DNA is TGTGCCTGGAGTTCTAACAGAAATCAGCCCCAGCATTTT. It specifies CAWSSNRNQPQHF.